This TCR beta chain was sequenced in a study of T cell responses to AZD1222 COVID-19 vaccine (dated by TCRdb to about 2021). With regard to the full study: Because spike-specific TCR depth and breadth did not differ between the two schedules, AZD1222 recipients who got a second dose at roughly 4 weeks were pooled with those who got a second dose at roughly 12 weeks. TCR sequencing was performed for 230 to 250 trial participants, of whom 207 were given two doses of AZD1222 and some 26 were given two doses of MenACWY control vaccine. Trial participants were enrolled into age subgroups of 18-55, 56-69 and 70-plus years, which contained roughly 150, 30 and 60 TCR-sequenced participants, respectively.

The CDR3 regions of human TCRbeta chains were analyzed by immunosequencing. In the original analysis: TCRs in the repertoires were matched against a reference library of SARS-CoV-2-specific TCRs that had been generated with the MIRA antigen-specificity platform. Breadth meant the fraction of unique TCRs that were SARS-CoV-2-associated, whereas depth meant the fraction of total T cells that were SARS-CoV-2-associated. Each spike-specific TCR was assigned to its reactive spike region and to a CD4 or CD8 class using the MIRA data. Log10-transformed breadth and depth values were compared by one-way ANOVA with Sidak's multiple comparisons tests. Sourced from immuneACCESS, this table was stored by TCRdb with only in-frame sequences that have V and J called. A share of the clones is absent; for the studies checked, an unresolved V gene accounts for under half, and the remainder has no known explanation. V and J calls and clone size are given by that table; D and trimming were obtained from the DNA. The sample table holds about 29,000 clones, of which 85% to 95% were seen once. The ten largest clonotypes hold over 7.5% of the sample.

The paper as a whole reports these results and caveats: Most participants were white British and females outnumbered males, and the authors suggested that clonal diversity may have been underestimated. The vaccine-associated CD4 TCRs covered the entire spike protein, and the dominant responses fell in regions 160-218 and 743-854. A significant rise in spike-specific TCR breadth and depth was observed after two AZD1222 doses relative to day 0 and relative to MenACWY recipients. Conclusions about previously exposed vaccinees are limited, since just five to seven AZD1222 recipients were seropositive for SARS-CoV-2 at baseline. Epitopes outside the regions mutated in the B.1.351 and B.1.1.7 variants were reportedly recognized by nearly half of the unique spike-specific TCRs. Because no samples from the day 14 peak response were available, repertoires could be characterized only after the peak T cell response. In the small 56-69-year group, the increase in depth fell short of significance, most likely because of low power.

The time point label here, explained by the study, means: baseline before first vaccination. Vaccinee samples came from UK trials COV001 and COV002, including a single-blind randomized controlled phase 2/3 trial of AZD1222 (ChAdOx1 nCoV-19) in healthy adults. Trial participant PBMC samples were collected at day 0 and day 28 after the second dose for TCRbeta chain sequencing. Turning to this clone: Its specific antigen is unknown. There are no base qualities to consult, and no much larger clone falls within one base.

This sample comprised peripheral blood, obtained on day 0 of AZD1222 vaccination. The sequence came from an adult in good health.

The CDR3 region: CASSESPVSDTQYF. DNA sequence: TGCGCCAGCAGTGAGTCGCCCGTCTCTGATACGCAGTATTTT. The chain is assembled from TRBV10-1 and TRBJ2-3, with no reliable assignment of the D segment. The germline V gene (reference sequence) sets CDR1 to WNHNN and CDR2 to SYGVQD. From the cysteine up to the phenylalanine, the CDR3 has a length of 14 residues. CDR3 DNA is the only sequence kept; it has 42 bases, read in frame from the first base. Trimming takes 0 bases from V and 6 bases from J, and the germline ends sit 10 bases apart.